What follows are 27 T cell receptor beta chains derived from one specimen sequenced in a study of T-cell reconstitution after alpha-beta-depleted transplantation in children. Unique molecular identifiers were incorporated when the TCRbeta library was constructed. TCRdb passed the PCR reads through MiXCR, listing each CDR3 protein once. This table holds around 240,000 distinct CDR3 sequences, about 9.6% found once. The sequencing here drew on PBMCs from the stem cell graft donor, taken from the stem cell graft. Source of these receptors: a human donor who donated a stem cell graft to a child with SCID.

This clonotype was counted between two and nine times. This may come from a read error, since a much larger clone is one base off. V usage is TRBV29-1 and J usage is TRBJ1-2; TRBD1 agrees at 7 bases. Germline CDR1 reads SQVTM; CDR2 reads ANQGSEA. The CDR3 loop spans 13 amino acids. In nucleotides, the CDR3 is TGCAGCGTTGGAGTCAGGGGGACGGATGGCGACACCTTC. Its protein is CSVGVRGTDGDTF.

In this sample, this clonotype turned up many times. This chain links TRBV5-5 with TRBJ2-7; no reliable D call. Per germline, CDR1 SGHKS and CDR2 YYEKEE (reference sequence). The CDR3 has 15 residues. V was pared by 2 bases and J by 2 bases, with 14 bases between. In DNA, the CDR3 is TGTGCCAGCAGCTTTCCAGGCCCTGCCGCCTACGAGCAGTACTTC. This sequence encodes CASSFPGPAAYEQYF.

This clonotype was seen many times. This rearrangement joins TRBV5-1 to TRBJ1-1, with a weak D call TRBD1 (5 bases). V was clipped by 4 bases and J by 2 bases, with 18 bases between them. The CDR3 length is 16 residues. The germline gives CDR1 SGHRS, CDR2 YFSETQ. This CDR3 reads CASSLTGATKNTEAFF. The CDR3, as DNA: TGCGCCAGCAGCCTCACCGGGGCCACAAAAAACACTGAAGCTTTCTTT.

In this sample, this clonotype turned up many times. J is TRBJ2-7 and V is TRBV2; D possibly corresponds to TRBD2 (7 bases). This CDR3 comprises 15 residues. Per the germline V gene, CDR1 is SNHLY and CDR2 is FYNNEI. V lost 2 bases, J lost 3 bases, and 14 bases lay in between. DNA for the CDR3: TGTGCCAGCAGTGAATTGGGAGGGACAAACTACGAGCAGTACTTC. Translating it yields CASSELGGTNYEQYF.

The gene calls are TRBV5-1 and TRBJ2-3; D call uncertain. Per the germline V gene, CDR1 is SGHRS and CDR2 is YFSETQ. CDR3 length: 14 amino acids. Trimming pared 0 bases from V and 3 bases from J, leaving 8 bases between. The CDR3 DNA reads TGCGCCAGCAGCTTGGGGACCCCTACAGATACGCAGTATTTT. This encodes CASSLGTPTDTQYF.

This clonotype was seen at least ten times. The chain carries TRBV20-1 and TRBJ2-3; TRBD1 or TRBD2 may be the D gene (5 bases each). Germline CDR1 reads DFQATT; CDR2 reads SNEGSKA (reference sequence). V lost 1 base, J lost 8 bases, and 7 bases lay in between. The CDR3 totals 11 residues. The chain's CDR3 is CSARVGGTQYF. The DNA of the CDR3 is TGCAGTGCTAGAGTTGGGGGTACGCAGTATTTT.

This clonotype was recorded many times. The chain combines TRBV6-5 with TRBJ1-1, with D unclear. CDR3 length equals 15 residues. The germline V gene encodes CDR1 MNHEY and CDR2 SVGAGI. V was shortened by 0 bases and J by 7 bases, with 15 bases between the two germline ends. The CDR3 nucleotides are TGTGCCAGCAGTTACTCGGTTTCCAGGAGCCGTGAAGCTTTCTTT. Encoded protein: CASSYSVSRSREAFF.

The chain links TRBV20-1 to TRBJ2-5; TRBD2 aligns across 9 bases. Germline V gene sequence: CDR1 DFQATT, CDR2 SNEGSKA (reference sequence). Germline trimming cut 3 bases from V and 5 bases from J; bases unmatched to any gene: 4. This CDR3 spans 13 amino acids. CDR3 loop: CSASGRGGETQYF. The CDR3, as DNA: TGCAGTGCTAGTGGGCGGGGGGGTGAGACCCAGTACTTC.

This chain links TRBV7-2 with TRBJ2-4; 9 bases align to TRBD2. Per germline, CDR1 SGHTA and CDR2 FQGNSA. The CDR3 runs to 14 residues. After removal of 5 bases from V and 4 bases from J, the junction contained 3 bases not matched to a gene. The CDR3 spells CASSPTSGKNIQYF. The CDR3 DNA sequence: TGTGCCAGCAGCCCGACTAGCGGTAAAAACATTCAGTACTTC.

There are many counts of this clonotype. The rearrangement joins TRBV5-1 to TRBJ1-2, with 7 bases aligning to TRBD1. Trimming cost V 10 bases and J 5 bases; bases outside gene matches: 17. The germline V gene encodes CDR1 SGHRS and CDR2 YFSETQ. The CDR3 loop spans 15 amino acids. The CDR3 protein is CASGLPRTGHYGYTF. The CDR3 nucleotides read TGCGCCTCGGGACTCCCCCGGACAGGTCATTATGGCTACACCTTC.

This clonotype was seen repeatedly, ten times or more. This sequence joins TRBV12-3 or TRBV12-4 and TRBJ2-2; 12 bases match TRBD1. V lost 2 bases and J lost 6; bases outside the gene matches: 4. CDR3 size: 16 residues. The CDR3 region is CASSLMGQGASGELFF. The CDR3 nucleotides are TGTGCCAGCAGTTTAATGGGACAGGGGGCCTCCGGGGAGCTGTTTTTT.

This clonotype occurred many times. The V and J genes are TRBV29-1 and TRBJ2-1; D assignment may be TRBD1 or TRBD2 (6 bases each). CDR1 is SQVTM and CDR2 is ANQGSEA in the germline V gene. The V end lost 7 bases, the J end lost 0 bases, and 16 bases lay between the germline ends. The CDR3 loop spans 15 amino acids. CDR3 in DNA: TGCAGCGCGGGGGCCGACTTACACTCCTACAATGAGCAGTTCTTC. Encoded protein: CSAGADLHSYNEQFF.

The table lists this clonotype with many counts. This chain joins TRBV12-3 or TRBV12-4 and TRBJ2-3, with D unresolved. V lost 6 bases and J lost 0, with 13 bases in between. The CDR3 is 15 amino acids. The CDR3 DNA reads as TGTGCCAGCAGGCCTGACTCAACTAGCACAGATACGCAGTATTTT. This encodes CASRPDSTSTDTQYF.

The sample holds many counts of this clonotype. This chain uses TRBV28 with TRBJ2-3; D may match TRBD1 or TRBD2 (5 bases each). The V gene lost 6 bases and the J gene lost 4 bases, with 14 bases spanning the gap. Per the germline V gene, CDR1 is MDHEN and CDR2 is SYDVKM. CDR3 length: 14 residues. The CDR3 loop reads CASRPGTAADTQYF. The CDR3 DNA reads TGTGCCAGCAGACCCGGGACCGCGGCAGATACGCAGTATTTT.

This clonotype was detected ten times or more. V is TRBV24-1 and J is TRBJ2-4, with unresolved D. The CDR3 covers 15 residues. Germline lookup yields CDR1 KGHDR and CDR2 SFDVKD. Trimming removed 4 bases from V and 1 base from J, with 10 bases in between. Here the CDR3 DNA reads TGTGCCACCAGTGAACGGAGAGAGGCCAAAAACATTCAGTACTTC. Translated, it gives CATSERREAKNIQYF.

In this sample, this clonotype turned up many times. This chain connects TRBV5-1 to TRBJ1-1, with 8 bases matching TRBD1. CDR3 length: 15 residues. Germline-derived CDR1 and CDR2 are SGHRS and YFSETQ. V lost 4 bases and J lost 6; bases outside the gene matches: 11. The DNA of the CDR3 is TGCGCCAGCAGCGACCAGGGGGCGGGAATCGCTGAAGCTTTCTTT. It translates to CASSDQGAGIAEAFF.

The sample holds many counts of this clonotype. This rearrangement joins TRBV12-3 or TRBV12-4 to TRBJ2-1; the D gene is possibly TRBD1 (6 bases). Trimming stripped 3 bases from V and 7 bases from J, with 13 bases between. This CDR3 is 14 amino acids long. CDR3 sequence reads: CASSLGQGINEQFF. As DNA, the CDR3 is TGTGCCAGCAGTTTGGGGCAGGGGATAAATGAGCAGTTCTTC.

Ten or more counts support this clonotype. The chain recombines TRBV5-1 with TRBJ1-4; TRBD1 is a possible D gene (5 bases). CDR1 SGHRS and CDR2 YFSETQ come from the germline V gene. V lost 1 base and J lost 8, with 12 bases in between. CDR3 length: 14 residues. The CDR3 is CASSLTGGEEKLFF. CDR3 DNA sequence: TGCGCCAGCAGCTTGACAGGCGGGGAAGAAAAACTGTTTTTT.

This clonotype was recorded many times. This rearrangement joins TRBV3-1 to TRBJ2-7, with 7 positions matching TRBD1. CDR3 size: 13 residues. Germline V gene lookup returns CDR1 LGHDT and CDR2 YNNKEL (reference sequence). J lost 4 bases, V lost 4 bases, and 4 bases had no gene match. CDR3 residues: CASSRQGTYEQYF. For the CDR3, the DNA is TGTGCCAGCAGCCGACAGGGTACGTACGAGCAGTACTTC.

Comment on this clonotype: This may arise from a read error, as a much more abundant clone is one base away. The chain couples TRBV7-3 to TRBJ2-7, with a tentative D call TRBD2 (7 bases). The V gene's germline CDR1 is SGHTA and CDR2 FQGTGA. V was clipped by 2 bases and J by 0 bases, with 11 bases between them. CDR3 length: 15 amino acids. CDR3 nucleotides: TGTGCCAGCAGCTTAGTAGGGGGGGCCTCCTACGAGCAGTACTTC. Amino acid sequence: CASSLVGGASYEQYF.

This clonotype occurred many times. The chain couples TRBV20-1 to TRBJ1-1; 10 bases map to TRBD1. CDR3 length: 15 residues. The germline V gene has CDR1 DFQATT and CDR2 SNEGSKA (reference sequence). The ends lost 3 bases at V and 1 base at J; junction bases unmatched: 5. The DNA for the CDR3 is TGCAGTGCTAGGGGGGACAGGGGTTCGAACACTGAAGCTTTCTTT. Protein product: CSARGDRGSNTEAFF.

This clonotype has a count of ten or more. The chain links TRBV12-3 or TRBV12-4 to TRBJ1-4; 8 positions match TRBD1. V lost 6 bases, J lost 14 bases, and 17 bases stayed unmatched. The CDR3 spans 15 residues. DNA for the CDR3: TGTGCCAGCAGCCCCTTAGGACAGGGAGCAAGGAGGCTGTTTTTT. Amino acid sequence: CASSPLGQGARRLFF.

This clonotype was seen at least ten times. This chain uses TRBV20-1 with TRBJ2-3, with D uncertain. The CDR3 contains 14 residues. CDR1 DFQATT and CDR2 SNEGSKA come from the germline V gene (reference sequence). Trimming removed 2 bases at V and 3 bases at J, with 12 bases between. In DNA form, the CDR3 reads TGCAGTGCTAGACGTAGCAGCAGTACAGATACGCAGTATTTT. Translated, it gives CSARRSSSTDTQYF.

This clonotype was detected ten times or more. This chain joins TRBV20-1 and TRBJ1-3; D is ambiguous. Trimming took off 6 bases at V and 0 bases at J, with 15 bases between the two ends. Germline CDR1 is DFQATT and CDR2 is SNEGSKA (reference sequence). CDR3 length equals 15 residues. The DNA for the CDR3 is TGCAGTGCCCTCAGTCTCCTGGACTCTGGAAACACCATATATTTT. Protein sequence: CSALSLLDSGNTIYF.

In DNA form, the CDR3 reads TGTGCCAGCAGCTATAGCGGGGGGGCTACAGATACGCAGTATTTT. Protein: CASSYSGGATDTQYF. This chain links TRBV11-3 with TRBJ2-3, with 11 bases matching TRBD2. This CDR3 spans 15 amino acids. Germline CDR1 reads SGHNT; CDR2 reads YENEEA. V shed 4 bases, J shed 3 bases, and the junction held 3 bases outside the gene matches. Full variable domain (rest looked up from reference TRBV11-3 and TRBJ2-3): EAGVVQSPRYKIIEKKQPVAFWCNPISGHNTLYWYLQNLGQGPELLIRYENEEAVDDSQLPKDRFSAERLKGVDSTLKIQPAELGDSAVYLCASSYSGGATDTQYFGPGTRLTVL.

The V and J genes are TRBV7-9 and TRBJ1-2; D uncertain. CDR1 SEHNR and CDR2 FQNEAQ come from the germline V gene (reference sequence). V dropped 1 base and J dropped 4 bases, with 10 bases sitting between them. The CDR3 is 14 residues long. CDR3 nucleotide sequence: TGTGCCAGCAGCTTAGTTGGCACCAGCTATGGCTACACCTTC. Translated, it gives CASSLVGTSYGYTF.

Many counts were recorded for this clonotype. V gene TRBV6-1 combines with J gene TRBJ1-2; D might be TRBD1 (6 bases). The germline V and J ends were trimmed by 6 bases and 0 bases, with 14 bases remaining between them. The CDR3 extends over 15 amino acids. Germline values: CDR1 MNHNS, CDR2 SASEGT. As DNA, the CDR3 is TGTGCCAGCAGACGGACAGTCGGGTCTAACTATGGCTACACCTTC. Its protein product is CASRRTVGSNYGYTF.